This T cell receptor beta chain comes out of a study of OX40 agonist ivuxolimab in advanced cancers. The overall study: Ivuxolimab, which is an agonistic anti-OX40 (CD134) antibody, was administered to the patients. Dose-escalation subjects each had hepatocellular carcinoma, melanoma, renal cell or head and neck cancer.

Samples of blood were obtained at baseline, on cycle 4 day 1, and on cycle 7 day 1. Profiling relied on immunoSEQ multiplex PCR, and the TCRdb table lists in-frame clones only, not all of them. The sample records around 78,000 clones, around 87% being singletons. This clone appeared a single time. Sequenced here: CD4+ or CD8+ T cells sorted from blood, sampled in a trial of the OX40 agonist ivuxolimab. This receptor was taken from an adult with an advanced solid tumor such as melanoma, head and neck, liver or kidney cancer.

The CDR3 protein is CASSSRDNPYEQYF. For the CDR3, the DNA is TGTGCCAGCAGCTCCCGGGACAACCCCTACGAGCAGTACTTC. This sequence joins TRBV7-2 and TRBJ2-7; possible D gene TRBD1, 6 bases. From germline, CDR1 is SGHTA and CDR2 FQGNSA. The CDR3 has 14 amino acids. V lost 4 bases to trimming and J lost 2 bases, with 12 bases between them. The entire variable domain, with the rest obtained from reference TRBV7-2 and TRBJ2-7, is as follows: GAGVSQSPSNKVTEKGKDVELRCDPISGHTALYWYRQSLGQGLEFLIYFQGNSAPDKSGLPSDRFSAERTGGSVSTLTIQRTQQEDSAVYLCASSSRDNPYEQYFGPGTRLTVT.